The 31 T cell receptor beta chains listed next were all sequenced from one sample in a study of CD8+CD57+ T cells in acquired aplastic anemia. Patients picked for sequencing had shown CD8+CD57+ cell expansion detected by flow cytometry. The template for TCR beta VDJ and CDR3 sequence profiling was genomic DNA. TCRdb redid the calling of the reads with MiXCR, one entry per CDR3 protein. This table holds hundreds of thousands of distinct CDR3 sequences, around 32% found once. Sequencing was carried out using sorted CD4+, CD8+, or CD8+CD57+ T cells (not recorded which) from PBMCs. Receptors were obtained from a human donor with aplastic anemia.

The chain recombines TRBV6-5 with TRBJ2-7; D may be TRBD1 or TRBD2 (6 bases each). Germline CDR1 and CDR2: MNHEY and SVGAGI. V was shortened by 3 bases and J by 4 bases, with 16 bases between the two germline ends. The length of the CDR3 is 15 residues. The DNA for the CDR3 is TGTGCCAGCAGTTATCCCAGGGGCCGGGAGTACGAGCAGTACTTC. Protein product: CASSYPRGREYEQYF.

The V and J genes are TRBV5-1 and TRBJ2-7; tentative D call: TRBD2 (6 bases). Germline values: CDR1 SGHRS, CDR2 YFSETQ. V lost 0 bases to trimming and J lost 3 bases, with 13 bases between them. This CDR3 contains 15 residues. CDR3 coding DNA: TGCGCCAGCAGCTTGGGGCTAGCGAGGATCTACGAGCAGTACTTC. Translated: CASSLGLARIYEQYF.

The CDR3 bases are TGTGCCAGCAGCTTAGGAGGGGGCTCCGTACACAATGAGCAGTTCTTC. Translating gives CASSLGGGSVHNEQFF. V is TRBV11-1 and J is TRBJ2-1; 7 nucleotides match TRBD1. J gave up 5 bases and V 1 base, and 8 bases lay outside the gene matches. Germline V gene lookup returns CDR1 SGHAT and CDR2 FQDESV (reference sequence). CDR3 length: 16 residues.

Worth noting for this clonotype: This may come from a read error, since a much larger clone is one base off. The chain links TRBV4-3 to TRBJ1-1; D uncertain. CDR1 and CDR2 (germline): LGHNA, YSLEER. The CDR3 has 12 amino acids. In nucleotides, the CDR3 is TGCGCCAGCGGCCAAGTTGGTTCTGAAGCTTTCTTT. It is translated as CASGQVGSEAFF.

The chain uses TRBV20-1 and TRBJ2-7; 9 bases map to TRBD2. The junction had 9 bases not matched to a gene; V was cut back by 3 bases and J by 6 bases. The CDR3 is made up of 14 amino acids. CDR1 and CDR2 (germline): DFQATT, SNEGSKA (reference sequence). CDR3 protein: CSASILAGNVEQYF. The DNA of the CDR3 is TGCAGTGCTAGTATTCTAGCGGGGAACGTCGAGCAGTACTTC.

The rearrangement uses TRBV29-1 and TRBJ2-3, with D possibly TRBD1 on 8 matching bases. CDR1 is SQVTM and CDR2 is ANQGSEA in the germline V gene. There are 11 residues in the CDR3. The V gene lost 7 bases and the J gene lost 8 bases, with 13 bases spanning the gap. CDR3: CSAQGGGTQYF. In DNA, the CDR3 is TGCAGCGCACAGGGGGGGGGTACGCAGTATTTT.

This chain uses TRBV11-2 with TRBJ1-2; D is possibly TRBD1 (6 bases). The germline V gene encodes CDR1 SGHAT and CDR2 FQNNGV. CDR3 length equals 18 residues. Trimming shortened V by 1 base and J by 3 bases, and 21 bases separated the two germline ends. CDR3 coding DNA: TGTGCCAGCAGCTTAGGGTCCTCGGACAGCGGAATTCACTATGGCTACACCTTC. This sequence encodes CASSLGSSDSGIHYGYTF.

This clonotype has a handful of counts. The chain uses TRBV5-8 and TRBJ2-5, with D hard to call. The CDR3 spans 15 residues. V was pared by 4 bases and J by 5 bases, with 18 bases between. CDR1 is SGHTS, CDR2 YDEGEE, per germline. The CDR3 region is CASSPERGVRETQYF. The CDR3 DNA follows: TGTGCCAGCAGCCCAGAAAGAGGAGTGCGGGAGACCCAGTACTTC.

This clonotype was counted a few times. This rearrangement joins TRBV12-3 or TRBV12-4 to TRBJ2-2, with D unclear. V shed 7 bases and J shed 8 bases, with 14 bases lying between them. The CDR3 has 13 residues. CDR3 bases: TGTGCCAGCACCCTCAAGTTATCAGGGGAGCTGTTTTTT. As protein: CASTLKLSGELFF.

In DNA, the CDR3 is TGTGCCAGCAGTGCACTAGCGGGAGGCACCACAGATACGCAGTATTTT. Protein: CASSALAGGTTDTQYF. The chain employs TRBV6-1 and TRBJ2-3; 12 bases line up with TRBD2. CDR3 size: 16 residues. The V and J ends lost 4 bases and 2 bases, in that order; junction bases with no gene match: 4. CDR1 is MNHNS, CDR2 SASEGT, per germline.

This clonotype was found many times. This chain joins TRBV20-1 and TRBJ1-1; no definite D call. Germline V gene sequence: CDR1 DFQATT, CDR2 SNEGSKA (reference sequence). There are 13 residues in the CDR3. V gave up 4 bases and J gave up 2 bases, with 11 bases separating them. The CDR3 DNA reads TGCAGTGCTATAAGGACGAGAAACACTGAAGCTTTCTTT. Its translation is CSAIRTRNTEAFF.

V usage is TRBV12-3 or TRBV12-4 and J usage is TRBJ1-5, with 7 bases that match TRBD1. Trimming cost V 3 bases and J 3 bases; bases outside gene matches: 5. The CDR3 sequence is 15 residues long. The CDR3 protein is CASSLAGGNNQPQHF. For the CDR3, the DNA is TGTGCCAGCAGTTTGGCAGGGGGAAACAATCAGCCCCAGCATTTT.

This clonotype was counted ten times or more. The chain couples TRBV5-5 to TRBJ1-6, with 11 bases that match TRBD1. CDR3 length: 15 amino acids. Unmatched junction bases numbered 4, after V lost 2 bases and J lost 9 bases. The germline CDR1 and CDR2 sequences are SGHKS and YYEKEE (reference sequence). The CDR3 region is CASSFRTGGVSPLHF. CDR3 nucleotide sequence: TGTGCCAGCAGCTTTCGGACAGGGGGCGTTTCACCCCTCCACTTT.

This clonotype came up a few times. This chain uses TRBV4-1 with TRBJ1-5, with a weak D call TRBD1 (5 bases). This CDR3 has 16 residues. With 1 base removed from V and 0 bases from J, the gap between germline ends came to 10 bases. The germline gives CDR1 MGHRA, CDR2 YSYEKL. In nucleotides, the CDR3 is TGCGCCAGCAGCCAAGGGCAGGGTGGTAGCAATCAGCCCCAGCATTTT. Translated, it gives CASSQGQGGSNQPQHF.

Ten or more counts support this clonotype. The chain joins TRBV6-5 to TRBJ2-7; 7 nucleotides match TRBD2. Germline V gene data show CDR1 as MNHEY and CDR2 as SVGAGI. Unmatched junction bases numbered 8, after V lost 4 bases and J lost 2 bases. CDR3 length: 15 residues. The CDR3 DNA reads TGTGCCAGCAGTTCCACTAGCGCGAGAACCTACGAGCAGTACTTC. This encodes CASSSTSARTYEQYF.

V and J are TRBV4-1 and TRBJ1-5, with TRBD1 as a possible D gene (5 bases). Per germline, CDR1 MGHRA and CDR2 YSYEKL. The V gene lost 0 bases and the J gene lost 6 bases, with 21 bases spanning the gap. This CDR3 has 18 amino acids. CDR3 in amino acids: CASSQDRAAEGVGQPQHF. CDR3 sequence (DNA): TGCGCCAGCAGCCAAGATAGAGCCGCTGAAGGGGTGGGTCAGCCCCAGCATTTT.

The V and J genes are TRBV4-2 and TRBJ1-1, with D perhaps TRBD1 (5 bases). The CDR3 sequence is 14 residues long. The germline gives CDR1 LGHNA, CDR2 YNFKEQ. Deletions cut 3 bases from V and 2 bases from J, with 10 bases between. CDR3 nucleotide sequence: TGTGCCAGCAGCCACACGACAGCCAACACTGAAGCTTTCTTT. This codes for CASSHTTANTEAFF.

The genes are TRBV7-6 and TRBJ1-2; tentatively, D is TRBD1 (5 bases). The CDR3 runs 18 residues. Germline V gene lookup returns CDR1 SGHVS and CDR2 FNYEAQ. Trimming took 0 bases from V and 0 from J, leaving 17 bases between them. The CDR3 spells CASSLAETENGPNYGYTF. CDR3 nucleotides: TGTGCCAGCAGCTTAGCAGAGACAGAGAACGGGCCTAACTATGGCTACACCTTC.

J is TRBJ2-7 and V is TRBV29-1; D uncertain. This CDR3 has 13 amino acids. CDR1 and CDR2 (germline): SQVTM, ANQGSEA. Trimming cost V 2 bases and J 0 bases, with 8 bases left between them. The CDR3 loop is CSVEPDNSYEQYF. For the CDR3, the DNA is TGCAGCGTTGAACCCGACAACTCCTACGAGCAGTACTTC.

This clonotype has at least ten counts. The CDR3 nucleotides are TGTGCCTCCGGACAGGGGGCGGGCGAGCAGTACTTC. Its translation: CASGQGAGEQYF. The gene calls are TRBV10-3 and TRBJ2-7; 11 positions agree with TRBD1. The trim removed 11 bases at V and 6 bases at J, leaving 6 bases unmatched. Germline V gene data show CDR1 as ENHRY and CDR2 as SYGVKD. This CDR3 is 12 amino acids long.

The rearrangement links TRBV6-1 to TRBJ2-2; D call uncertain. Deletions cut 6 bases from V and 8 bases from J, with 13 bases between. The CDR3 is 13 amino acids. Germline-derived CDR1 and CDR2 are MNHNS and SASEGT. The chain's CDR3 is CASRKTGHGELFF. CDR3 DNA: TGTGCCAGCAGAAAAACGGGCCATGGGGAGCTGTTTTTT.

The table lists this clonotype with many counts. The chain uses TRBV20-1 and TRBJ2-5, with D hard to call. The CDR3 spans 11 residues. The V gene's germline CDR1 is DFQATT and CDR2 SNEGSKA (reference sequence). The germline V and J ends were trimmed by 2 bases and 9 bases, with 10 bases remaining between them. The CDR3 nucleotides read TGCAGTGCTAGACCGACTGACGCCCAGTACTTC. Amino acids: CSARPTDAQYF.

This clonotype showed up just a few times. The V gene is TRBV4-3, the J gene TRBJ2-3, with D tentatively TRBD1 (6 bases). V was clipped by 1 base and J by 0 bases, with 8 bases between them. The CDR3 spans 15 residues. Germline V gene lookup returns CDR1 LGHNA and CDR2 YSLEER. CDR3 bases: TGCGCCAGCAGCCAAGCGGACAGTAGCACAGATACGCAGTATTTT. Protein sequence: CASSQADSSTDTQYF.

The sample holds many counts of this clonotype. This rearrangement joins TRBV15 to TRBJ2-6, with unresolved D. Between the trimmed V and J ends, which lost 1 base and 4 bases, there was a span of 5 bases. The CDR3 is 14 amino acids. Germline V gene lookup returns CDR1 LNHNV and CDR2 YYDKDF (reference sequence). The CDR3 here is CATSRGYGANVLTF. CDR3 nucleotides: TGTGCCACCAGCAGAGGGTACGGGGCCAACGTCCTGACTTTC.

The V call is TRBV6-1, the J call TRBJ1-5; possibly TRBD1 for D (5 bases). Germline CDR1 and CDR2: MNHNS and SASEGT. CDR3 size: 13 residues. The V and J ends lost 7 bases and 1 base respectively, with 8 bases between them. The CDR3 region is CASKAGSNQPQHF. In DNA, the CDR3 is TGTGCCAGCAAGGCAGGGAGCAATCAGCCCCAGCATTTT.

This chain links TRBV20-1 with TRBJ2-5; the D call may be TRBD1 or TRBD2 (6 bases each). In germline, CDR1 is DFQATT, CDR2 SNEGSKA (reference sequence). This CDR3 is built from 14 residues. V shed 3 bases and J shed 4 bases, with 15 bases lying between them. The chain's CDR3 is CSASPGARGETQYF. The CDR3 nucleotides are TGCAGTGCTAGTCCGGGGGCCAGGGGAGAGACCCAGTACTTC.

The J gene is TRBJ2-1, the V gene TRBV6-1; D perhaps matches TRBD1 (6 bases). The V gene's germline CDR1 is MNHNS and CDR2 SASEGT. The V end lost 4 bases, the J end lost 7 bases, and 23 bases lay between the germline ends. The CDR3 is 17 amino acids. CDR3 loop: CASSVRWGTQQRNEQFF. CDR3 DNA sequence: TGTGCCAGCAGTGTTAGATGGGGGACACAACAAAGGAATGAGCAGTTCTTC.

The chain links TRBV7-3 to TRBJ1-1; 7 bases align to TRBD1. Germline CDR1 is SGHTA and CDR2 is FQGTGA. The CDR3 contains 20 residues. The J segment lost 1 base and the V segment lost 3 bases, leaving 20 bases of the junction unmatched. CDR3 coding DNA: TGTGCCAGCAGCTTTACTACCTGGGACAGTCAAATCCAGGCGAACACTGAAGCTTTCTTT. This translates into CASSFTTWDSQIQANTEAFF.

About this clonotype: This may come from a read error, since a much larger clone is one base off. CDR3 amino acids: CASSPETGGYTF. The CDR3 coding sequence is TGTGCCAGCAGCCCGGAGACAGGCGGCTACACCTTC. The chain links TRBV7-9 to TRBJ1-2, with TRBD1 as a possible D gene (6 bases). In germline, CDR1 is SEHNR, CDR2 FQNEAQ (reference sequence). V lost 5 bases and J lost 8, with 12 bases in between. The CDR3 length is 12 residues.

This clonotype was seen ten or more times. One junction end does not reproduce the germline sequence, and a read error may be involved. The chain combines TRBV7-2 with TRBJ1-2; tentatively, D is TRBD1 (5 bases). Germline V gives CDR1 SGHTA, CDR2 FQGNSA. This CDR3 has 11 residues. The CDR3 spells CASSLTGLHDF. CDR3 DNA: TGTGCCAGCAGCTTAACGGGGCTTCATGACTTC.

In this sample, this clonotype turned up once. One junction end does not reproduce the germline sequence, and a read error may be involved. This chain links TRBV11-2 with TRBJ2-3; TRBD1 agrees at 7 bases. CDR1 is SGHAT and CDR2 is FQNNGV in the germline V gene. The CDR3 runs to 15 residues. Here the CDR3 reads CTSSKGQQAGDTQYF. In nucleotides, the CDR3 is TGTACCAGCAGCAAGGGACAGCAGGCGGGAGATACGCAGTATTTT.